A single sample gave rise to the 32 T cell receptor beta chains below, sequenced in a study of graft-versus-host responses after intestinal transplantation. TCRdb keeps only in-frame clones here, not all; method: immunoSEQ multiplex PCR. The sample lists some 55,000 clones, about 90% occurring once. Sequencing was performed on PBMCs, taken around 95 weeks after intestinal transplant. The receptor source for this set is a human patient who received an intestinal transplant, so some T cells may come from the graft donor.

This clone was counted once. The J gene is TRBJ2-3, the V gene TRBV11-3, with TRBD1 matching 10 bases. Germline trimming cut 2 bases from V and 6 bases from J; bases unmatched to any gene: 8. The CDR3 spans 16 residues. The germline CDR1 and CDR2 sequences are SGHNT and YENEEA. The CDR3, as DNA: TGTGCCAGCAGCTTAATAAGGGGACAGGGGTCCGATACGCAGTATTTT. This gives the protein CASSLIRGQGSDTQYF.

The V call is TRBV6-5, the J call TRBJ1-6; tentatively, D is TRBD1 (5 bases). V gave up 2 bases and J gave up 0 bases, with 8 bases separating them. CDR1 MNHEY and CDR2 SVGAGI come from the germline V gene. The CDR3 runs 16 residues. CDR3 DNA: TGTGCCAGCAGTTACAGGGGAAGCTCCTATAATTCACCCCTCCACTTT. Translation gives CASSYRGSSYNSPLHF.

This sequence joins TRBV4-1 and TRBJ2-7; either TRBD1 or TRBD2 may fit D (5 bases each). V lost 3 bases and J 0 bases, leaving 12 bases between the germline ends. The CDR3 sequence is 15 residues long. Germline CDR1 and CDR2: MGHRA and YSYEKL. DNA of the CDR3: TGCGCCAGCAGCCAGGGACCGGGACCCTCCTACGAGCAGTACTTC. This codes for CASSQGPGPSYEQYF.

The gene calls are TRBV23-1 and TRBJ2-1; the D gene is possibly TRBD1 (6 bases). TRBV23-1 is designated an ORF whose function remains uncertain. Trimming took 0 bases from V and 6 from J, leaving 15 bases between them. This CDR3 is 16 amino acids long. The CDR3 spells CASSQSSQGKANEQFF. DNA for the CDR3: TGCGCCAGCAGTCAATCGTCCCAGGGGAAGGCCAATGAGCAGTTCTTC.

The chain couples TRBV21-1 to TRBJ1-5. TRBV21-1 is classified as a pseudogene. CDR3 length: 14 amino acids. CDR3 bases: TGTGCCAGCAGCAAAGACGGGGAAAGGTTGACCCAGCATTTT. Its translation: CASSKDGERLTQHF.

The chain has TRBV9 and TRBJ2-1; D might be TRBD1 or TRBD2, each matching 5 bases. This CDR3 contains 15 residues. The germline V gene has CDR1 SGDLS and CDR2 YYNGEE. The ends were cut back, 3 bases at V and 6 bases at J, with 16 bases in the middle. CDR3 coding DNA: TGTGCCAGCAGCGGGTCAAGTGGGGGACCCAATGAGCAGTTCTTC. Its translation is CASSGSSGGPNEQFF.

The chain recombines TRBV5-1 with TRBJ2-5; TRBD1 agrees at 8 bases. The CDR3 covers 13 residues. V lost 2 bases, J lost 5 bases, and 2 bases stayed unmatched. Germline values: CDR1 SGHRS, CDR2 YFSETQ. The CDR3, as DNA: TGCGCCAGCAGCTTAACAGGGGGGGAGACCCAGTACTTC. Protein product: CASSLTGGETQYF.

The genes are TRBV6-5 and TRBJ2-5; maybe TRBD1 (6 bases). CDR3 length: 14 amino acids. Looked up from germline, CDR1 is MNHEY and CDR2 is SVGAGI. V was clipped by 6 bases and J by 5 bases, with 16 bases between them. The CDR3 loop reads CASSFIGQSETQYF. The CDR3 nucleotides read TGTGCCAGCAGCTTTATCGGACAGAGTGAGACCCAGTACTTC.

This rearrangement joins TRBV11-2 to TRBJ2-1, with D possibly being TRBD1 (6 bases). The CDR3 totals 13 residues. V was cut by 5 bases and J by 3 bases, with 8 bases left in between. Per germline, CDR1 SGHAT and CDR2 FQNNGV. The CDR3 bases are TGTGCCAGCAGCCTACAGGGCTACAATGAGCAGTTCTTC. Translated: CASSLQGYNEQFF.

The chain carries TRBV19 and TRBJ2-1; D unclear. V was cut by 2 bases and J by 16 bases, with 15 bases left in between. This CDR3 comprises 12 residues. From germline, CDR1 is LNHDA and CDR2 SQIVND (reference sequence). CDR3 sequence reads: CASSISRAWVFF. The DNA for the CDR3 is TGTGCCAGTAGTATATCTAGGGCGTGGGTATTCTTC.

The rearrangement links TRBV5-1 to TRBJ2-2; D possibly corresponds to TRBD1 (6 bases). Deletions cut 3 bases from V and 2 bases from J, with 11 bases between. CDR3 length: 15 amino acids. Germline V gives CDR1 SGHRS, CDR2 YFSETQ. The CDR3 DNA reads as TGCGCCAGCAGCTCCGGACAGTTAAACACCGGGGAGCTGTTTTTT. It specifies CASSSGQLNTGELFF.

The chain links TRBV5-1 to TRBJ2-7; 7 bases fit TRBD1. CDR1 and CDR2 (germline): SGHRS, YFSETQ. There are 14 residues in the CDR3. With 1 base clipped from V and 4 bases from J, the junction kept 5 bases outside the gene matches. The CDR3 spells CASSLTGDHYEQYF. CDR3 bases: TGCGCCAGCAGCTTGACAGGGGATCATTACGAGCAGTACTTC.

CDR3 in amino acids: CASSLAGAGLNTEAFF. Here the CDR3 DNA reads TGTGCCAGCAGCTTGGCCGGAGCAGGCCTGAACACTGAAGCTTTCTTT. The V call is TRBV5-6, the J call TRBJ1-1; D not resolved. This CDR3 is built from 16 residues. V was trimmed by 0 bases and J by 0 bases, leaving 12 bases between them. Germline assignment: CDR1 SGHDT and CDR2 YYEEEE.

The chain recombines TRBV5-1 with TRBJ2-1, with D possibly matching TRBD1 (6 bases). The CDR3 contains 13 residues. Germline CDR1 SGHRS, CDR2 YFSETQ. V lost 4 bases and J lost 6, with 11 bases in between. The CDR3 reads CASSRQGSNEQFF. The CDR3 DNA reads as TGCGCCAGCAGCCGCCAGGGGTCCAATGAGCAGTTCTTC.

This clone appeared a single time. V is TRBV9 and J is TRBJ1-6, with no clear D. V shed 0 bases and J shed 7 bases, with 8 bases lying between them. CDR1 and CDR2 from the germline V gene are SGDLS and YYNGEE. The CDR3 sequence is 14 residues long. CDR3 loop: CASSVETGNSPLHF. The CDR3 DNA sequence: TGTGCCAGCAGCGTAGAAACGGGAAATTCACCCCTCCACTTT. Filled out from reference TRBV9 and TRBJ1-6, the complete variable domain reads DSGVTQTPKHLITATGQRVTLRCSPRSGDLSVYWYQQSLDQGLQFLIQYYNGEERAKGNILERFSAQQFPDLHSELNLSSLELGDSALYFCASSVETGNSPLHFGNGTRLTVT.

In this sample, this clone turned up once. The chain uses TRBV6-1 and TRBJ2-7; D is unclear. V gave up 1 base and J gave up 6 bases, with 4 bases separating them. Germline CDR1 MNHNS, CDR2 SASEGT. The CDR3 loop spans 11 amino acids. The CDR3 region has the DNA TGTGCCAGCAGTGAAGATTCCGAGCAGTACTTC. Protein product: CASSEDSEQYF.

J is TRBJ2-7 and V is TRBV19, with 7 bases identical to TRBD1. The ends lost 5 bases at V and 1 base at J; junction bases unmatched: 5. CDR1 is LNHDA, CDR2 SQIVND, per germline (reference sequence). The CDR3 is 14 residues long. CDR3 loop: CASSPRQGSYEQYF. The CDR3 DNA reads TGTGCCAGTAGTCCCCGACAGGGATCCTACGAGCAGTACTTC.

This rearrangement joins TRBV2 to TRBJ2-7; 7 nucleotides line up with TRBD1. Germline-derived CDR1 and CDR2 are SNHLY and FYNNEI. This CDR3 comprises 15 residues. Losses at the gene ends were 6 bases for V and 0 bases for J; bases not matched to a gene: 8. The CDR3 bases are TGTGCCAGCAGACCTACGGGACAGTACTCCTACGAGCAGTACTTC. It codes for CASRPTGQYSYEQYF.

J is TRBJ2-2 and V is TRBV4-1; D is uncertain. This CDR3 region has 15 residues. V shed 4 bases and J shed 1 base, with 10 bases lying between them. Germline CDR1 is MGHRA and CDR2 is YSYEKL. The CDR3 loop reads CASSREQRNTGELFF. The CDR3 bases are TGCGCCAGCAGCCGAGAACAGAGGAACACCGGGGAGCTGTTTTTT.

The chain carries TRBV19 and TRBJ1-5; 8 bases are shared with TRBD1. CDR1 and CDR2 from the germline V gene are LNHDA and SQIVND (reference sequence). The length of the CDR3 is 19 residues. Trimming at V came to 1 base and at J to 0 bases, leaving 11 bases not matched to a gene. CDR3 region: CASSIGPRGPPDSNQPQHF. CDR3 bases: TGTGCCAGTAGTATAGGGCCCAGGGGGCCTCCCGATAGCAATCAGCCCCAGCATTTT.

The CDR3 region has the DNA TGTGCCAGCTCACCAGGGGAGGCTGGGGCCAACGTCCTGACTTTC. Protein: CASSPGEAGANVLTF. V usage is TRBV18 and J usage is TRBJ2-6, with a tentative D call TRBD2 (6 bases). The CDR3 has 15 residues. V was trimmed by 2 bases and J by 2 bases, leaving 7 bases between them. Per germline, CDR1 KGHSH and CDR2 LQKENI.

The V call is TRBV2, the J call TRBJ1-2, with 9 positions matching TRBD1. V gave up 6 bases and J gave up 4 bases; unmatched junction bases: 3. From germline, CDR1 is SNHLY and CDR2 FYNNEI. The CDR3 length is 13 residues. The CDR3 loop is CASRDRGVYGYTF. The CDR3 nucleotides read TGTGCCAGCAGGGACAGGGGAGTCTATGGCTACACCTTC.

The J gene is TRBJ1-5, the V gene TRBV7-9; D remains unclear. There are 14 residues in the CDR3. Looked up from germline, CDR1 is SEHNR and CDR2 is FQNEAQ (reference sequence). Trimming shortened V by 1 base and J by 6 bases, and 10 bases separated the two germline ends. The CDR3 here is CASSLGGGRQPQHF. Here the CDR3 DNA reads TGTGCCAGCAGCTTAGGCGGAGGGCGTCAGCCCCAGCATTTT.

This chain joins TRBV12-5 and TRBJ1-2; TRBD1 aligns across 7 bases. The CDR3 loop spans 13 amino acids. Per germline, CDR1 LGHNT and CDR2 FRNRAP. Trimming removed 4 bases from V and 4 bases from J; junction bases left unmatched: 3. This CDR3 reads CASGSGQTYGYTF. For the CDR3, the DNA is TGTGCTAGTGGTTCGGGACAGACCTATGGCTACACCTTC.

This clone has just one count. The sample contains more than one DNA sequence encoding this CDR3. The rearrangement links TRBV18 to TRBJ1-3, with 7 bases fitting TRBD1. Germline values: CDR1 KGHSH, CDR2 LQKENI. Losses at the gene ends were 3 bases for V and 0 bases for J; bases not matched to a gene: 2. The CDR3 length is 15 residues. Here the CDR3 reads CASSPPGGSGNTIYF. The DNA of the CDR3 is TGTGCCAGCTCACCGCCAGGGGGCTCTGGAAACACCATATATTTT.

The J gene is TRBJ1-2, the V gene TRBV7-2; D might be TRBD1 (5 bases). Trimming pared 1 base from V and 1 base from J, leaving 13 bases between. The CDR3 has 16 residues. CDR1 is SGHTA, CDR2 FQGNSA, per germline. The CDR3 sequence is CASSLGGVRSNYGYTF. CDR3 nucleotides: TGTGCCAGCAGCTTAGGGGGGGTACGGAGTAACTATGGCTACACCTTC.

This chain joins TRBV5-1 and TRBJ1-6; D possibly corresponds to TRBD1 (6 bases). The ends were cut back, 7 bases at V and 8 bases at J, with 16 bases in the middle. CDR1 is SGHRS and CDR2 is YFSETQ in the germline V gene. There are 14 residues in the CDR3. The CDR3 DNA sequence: TGCGCCAGCCACAGGGATATAGGGGATTCACCCCTCCACTTT. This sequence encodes CASHRDIGDSPLHF.

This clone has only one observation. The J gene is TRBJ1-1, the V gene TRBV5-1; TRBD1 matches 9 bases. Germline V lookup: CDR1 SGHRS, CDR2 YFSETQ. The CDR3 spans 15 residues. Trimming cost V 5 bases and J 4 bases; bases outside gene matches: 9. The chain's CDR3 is CASSRTGTGSTEAFF. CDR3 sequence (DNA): TGCGCCAGCAGTCGGACCGGGACAGGGAGCACTGAAGCTTTCTTT.

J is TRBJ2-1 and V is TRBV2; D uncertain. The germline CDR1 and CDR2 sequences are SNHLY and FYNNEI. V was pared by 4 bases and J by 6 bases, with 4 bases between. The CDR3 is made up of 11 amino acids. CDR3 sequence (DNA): TGTGCCAGCAGTGCGGCCAATGAGCAGTTCTTC. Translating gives CASSAANEQFF.

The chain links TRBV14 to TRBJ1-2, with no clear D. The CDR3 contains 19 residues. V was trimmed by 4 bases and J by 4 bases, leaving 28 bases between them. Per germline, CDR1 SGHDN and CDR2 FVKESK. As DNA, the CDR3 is TGTGCCAGCAGCCCCTCCTTATCCACCTTACTCTCGTTCTTCTATGGCTACACCTTC. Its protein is CASSPSLSTLLSFFYGYTF.

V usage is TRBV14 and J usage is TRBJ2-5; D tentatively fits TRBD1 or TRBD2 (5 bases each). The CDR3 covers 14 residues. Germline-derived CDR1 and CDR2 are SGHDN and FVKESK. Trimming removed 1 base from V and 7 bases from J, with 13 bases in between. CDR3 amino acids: CASSQVGLAGTQYF. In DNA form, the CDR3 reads TGTGCCAGCAGCCAAGTGGGGCTAGCAGGGACCCAGTACTTC.

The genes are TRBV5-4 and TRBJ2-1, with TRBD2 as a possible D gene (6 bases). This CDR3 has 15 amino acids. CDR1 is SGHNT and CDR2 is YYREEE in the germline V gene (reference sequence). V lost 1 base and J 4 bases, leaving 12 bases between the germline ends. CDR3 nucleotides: TGTGCCAGCAGCTTGCCAGGACTAATTTACAATGAGCAGTTCTTC. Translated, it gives CASSLPGLIYNEQFF.